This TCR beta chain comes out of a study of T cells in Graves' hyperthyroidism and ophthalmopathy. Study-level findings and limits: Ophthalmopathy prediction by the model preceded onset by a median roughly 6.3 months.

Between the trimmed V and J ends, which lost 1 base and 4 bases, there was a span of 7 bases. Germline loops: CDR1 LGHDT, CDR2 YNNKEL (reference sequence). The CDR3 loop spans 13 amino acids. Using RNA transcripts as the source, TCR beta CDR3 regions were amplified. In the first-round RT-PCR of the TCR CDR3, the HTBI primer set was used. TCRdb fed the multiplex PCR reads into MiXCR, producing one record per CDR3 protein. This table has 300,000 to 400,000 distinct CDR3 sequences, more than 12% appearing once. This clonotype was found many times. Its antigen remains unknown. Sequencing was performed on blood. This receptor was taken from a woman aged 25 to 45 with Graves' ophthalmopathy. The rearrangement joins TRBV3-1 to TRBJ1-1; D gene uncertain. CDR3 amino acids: CASSQALGTEAFF. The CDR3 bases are TGTGCCAGCAGCCAAGCCCTAGGCACTGAAGCTTTCTTT.